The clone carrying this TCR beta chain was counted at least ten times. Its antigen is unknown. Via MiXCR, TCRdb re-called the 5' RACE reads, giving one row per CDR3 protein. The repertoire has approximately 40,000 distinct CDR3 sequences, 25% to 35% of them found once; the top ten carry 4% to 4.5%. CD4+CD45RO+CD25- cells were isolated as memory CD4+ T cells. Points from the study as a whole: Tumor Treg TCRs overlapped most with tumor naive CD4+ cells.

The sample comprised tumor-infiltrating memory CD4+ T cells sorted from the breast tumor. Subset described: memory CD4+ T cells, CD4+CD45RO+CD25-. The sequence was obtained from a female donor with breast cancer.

In DNA form, the CDR3 reads TGCGCCAGCAGCTTAGGATATGAGCAGTTCTTC. The encoded protein is CASSLGYEQFF. The rearrangement uses TRBV5-1 and TRBJ2-1; D not certain. The germline V gene has CDR1 SGHRS and CDR2 YFSETQ. The length of the CDR3 is 11 residues. V was trimmed by 2 bases and J by 8 bases, leaving 5 bases between them.